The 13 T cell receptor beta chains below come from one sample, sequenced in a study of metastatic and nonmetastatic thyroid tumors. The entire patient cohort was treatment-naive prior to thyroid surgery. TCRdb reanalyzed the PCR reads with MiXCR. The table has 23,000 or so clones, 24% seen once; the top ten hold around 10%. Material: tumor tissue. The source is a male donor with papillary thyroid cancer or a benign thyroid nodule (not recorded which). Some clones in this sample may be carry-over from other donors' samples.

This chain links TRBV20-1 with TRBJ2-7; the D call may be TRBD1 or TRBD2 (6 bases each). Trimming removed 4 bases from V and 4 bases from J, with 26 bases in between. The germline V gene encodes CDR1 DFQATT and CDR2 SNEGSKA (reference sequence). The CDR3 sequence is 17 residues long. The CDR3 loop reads CSATKRGLEAGRYEQYF. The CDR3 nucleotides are TGCAGTGCTACGAAGAGGGGGTTGGAGGCGGGGAGGTACGAGCAGTACTTC.

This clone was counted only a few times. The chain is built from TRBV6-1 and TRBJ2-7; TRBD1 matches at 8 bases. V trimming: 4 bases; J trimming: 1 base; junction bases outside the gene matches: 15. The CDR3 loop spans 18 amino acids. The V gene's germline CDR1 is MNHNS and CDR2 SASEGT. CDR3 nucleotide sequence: TGTGCCAGCAGTGGGGACAGGATGGTAGCCGGGAAATCCTACGAGCAGTACTTC. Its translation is CASSGDRMVAGKSYEQYF.

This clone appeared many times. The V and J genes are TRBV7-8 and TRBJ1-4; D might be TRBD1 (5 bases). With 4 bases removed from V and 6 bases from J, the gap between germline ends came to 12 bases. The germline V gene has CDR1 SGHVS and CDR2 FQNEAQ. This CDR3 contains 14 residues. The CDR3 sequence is CASSSDRSYEKLFF. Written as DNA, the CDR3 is TGTGCCAGCAGCTCTGACAGATCCTATGAAAAACTGTTTTTT.

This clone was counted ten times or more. The chain's CDR3 is CASSYGTSGSTDTQYF. CDR3 sequence (DNA): TGTGCCAGCAGTTACGGGACTAGCGGGAGCACAGATACGCAGTATTTT. This chain uses TRBV6-6 with TRBJ2-3; 12 positions agree with TRBD2. Germline V gene sequence: CDR1 MNHNY, CDR2 SVGAGI (reference sequence). The V and J ends lost 2 bases and 0 bases, in that order; junction bases with no gene match: 0. The CDR3 loop spans 16 amino acids.

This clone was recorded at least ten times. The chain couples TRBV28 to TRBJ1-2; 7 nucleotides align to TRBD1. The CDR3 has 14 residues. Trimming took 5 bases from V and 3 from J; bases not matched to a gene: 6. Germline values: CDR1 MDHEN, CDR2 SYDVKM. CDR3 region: CASSLTGTDYGYTF. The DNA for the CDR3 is TGTGCCAGCAGTCTAACCGGGACAGACTATGGCTACACCTTC.

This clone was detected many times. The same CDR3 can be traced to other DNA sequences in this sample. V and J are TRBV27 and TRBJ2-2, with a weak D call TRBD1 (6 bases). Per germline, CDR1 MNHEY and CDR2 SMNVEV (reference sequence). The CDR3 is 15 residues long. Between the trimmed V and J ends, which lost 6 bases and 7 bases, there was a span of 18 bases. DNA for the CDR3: TGTGCCAGCAGGCGACAGGCCCCCCTTGGCGGGGAGCTGTTTTTT. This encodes CASRRQAPLGGELFF.

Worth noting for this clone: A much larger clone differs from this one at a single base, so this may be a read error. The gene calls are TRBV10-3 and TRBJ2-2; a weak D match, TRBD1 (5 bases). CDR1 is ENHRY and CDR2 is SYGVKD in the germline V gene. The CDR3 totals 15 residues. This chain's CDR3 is CAIGDYQGTTGELFF. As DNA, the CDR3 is TGTGCCATCGGTGATTACCAGGGCACCACCGGGGAGCTGTTTTTT.

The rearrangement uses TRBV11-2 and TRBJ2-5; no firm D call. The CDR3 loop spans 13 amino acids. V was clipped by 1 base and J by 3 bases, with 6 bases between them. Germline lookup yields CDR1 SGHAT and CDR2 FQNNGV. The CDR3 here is CASSLVLKETQYF. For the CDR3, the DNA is TGTGCCAGCAGCTTAGTACTGAAAGAGACCCAGTACTTC.

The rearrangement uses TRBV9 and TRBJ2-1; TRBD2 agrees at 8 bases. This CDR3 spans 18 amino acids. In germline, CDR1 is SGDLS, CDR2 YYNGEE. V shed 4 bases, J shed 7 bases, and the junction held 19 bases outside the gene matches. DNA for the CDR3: TGTGCCAGCAGCCCCAACTCCGACGGAGCGGGAGTTGGGAATGAGCAGTTCTTC. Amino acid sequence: CASSPNSDGAGVGNEQFF.

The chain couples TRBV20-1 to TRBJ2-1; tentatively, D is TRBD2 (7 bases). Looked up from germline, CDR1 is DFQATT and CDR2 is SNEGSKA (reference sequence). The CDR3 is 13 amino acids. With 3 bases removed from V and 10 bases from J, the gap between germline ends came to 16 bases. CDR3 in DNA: TGCAGTGCTAGGGAGGGGGGGACTCAGGAGCAGTTCTTC. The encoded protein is CSAREGGTQEQFF.

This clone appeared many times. CDR3 in amino acids: CASSAPGPGEQYF. The CDR3 DNA is TGTGCCAGCAGTGCCCCCGGGCCGGGGGAGCAGTACTTC. The chain joins TRBV2 to TRBJ2-7, with a possible D match to TRBD2 (5 bases). CDR1 is SNHLY and CDR2 is FYNNEI in the germline V gene. Trimming cost V 4 bases and J 7 bases, with 14 bases left between them. The CDR3 runs 13 residues.

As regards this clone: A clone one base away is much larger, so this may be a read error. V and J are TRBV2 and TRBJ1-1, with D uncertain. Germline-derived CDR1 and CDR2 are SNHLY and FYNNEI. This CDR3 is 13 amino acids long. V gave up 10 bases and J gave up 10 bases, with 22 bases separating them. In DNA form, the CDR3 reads TGTGCCACTACTTGGAAACCGCCAGCTGGAGCTTTCTTT. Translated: CATTWKPPAGAFF.

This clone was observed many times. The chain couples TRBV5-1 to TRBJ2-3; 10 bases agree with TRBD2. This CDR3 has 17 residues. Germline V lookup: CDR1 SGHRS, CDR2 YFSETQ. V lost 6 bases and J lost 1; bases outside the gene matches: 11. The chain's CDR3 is CASKLPGTSDGTDTQYF. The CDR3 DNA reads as TGCGCCAGCAAGCTACCCGGGACTAGCGATGGCACAGATACGCAGTATTTT. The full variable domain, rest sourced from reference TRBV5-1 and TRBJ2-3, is KAGVTQTPRYLIKTRGQQVTLSCSPISGHRSVSWYQQTPGQGLQFLFEYFSETQRNKGNFPGRFSGRQFSNSRSEMNVSTLELGDSALYLCASKLPGTSDGTDTQYFGPGTRLTVL.